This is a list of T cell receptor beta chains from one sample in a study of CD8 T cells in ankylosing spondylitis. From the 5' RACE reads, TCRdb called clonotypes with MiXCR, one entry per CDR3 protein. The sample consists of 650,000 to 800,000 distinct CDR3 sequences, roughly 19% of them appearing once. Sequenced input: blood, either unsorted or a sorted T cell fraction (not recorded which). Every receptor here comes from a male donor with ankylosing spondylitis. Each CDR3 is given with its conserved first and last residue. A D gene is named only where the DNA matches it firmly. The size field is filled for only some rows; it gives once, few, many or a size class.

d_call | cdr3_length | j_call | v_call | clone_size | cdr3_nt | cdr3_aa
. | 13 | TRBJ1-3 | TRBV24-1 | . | TGTGCCACCAGTGAGGGGACGGATGACACCATATATTTT | CATSEGTDDTIYF
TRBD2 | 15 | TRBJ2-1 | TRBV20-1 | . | TGCAGTGCTAGAGCTCTAAGCAGCGGGAGTGATGAGCAGTTCTTC | CSARALSSGSDEQFF
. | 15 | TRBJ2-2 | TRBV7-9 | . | TGTGCCAGCAGCCCAAGGGCTTATAACACCGGGGAGCTGTTTTTT | CASSPRAYNTGELFF
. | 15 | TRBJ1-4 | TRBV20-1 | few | TGCAGTGCTAGTGTTACGGGGACCACTGATGAAAAACTGTTTTTT | CSASVTGTTDEKLFF
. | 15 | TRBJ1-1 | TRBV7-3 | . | TGTGCCAGCAGCCAAACTGGGAGCAACCGCACTGAAGCTTTCTTT | CASSQTGSNRTEAFF
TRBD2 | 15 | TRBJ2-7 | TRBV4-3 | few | TGCGCCAGCAGCCAAGGTGCTAGCGGAGTGTACGAGCAGTACTTC | CASSQGASGVYEQYF
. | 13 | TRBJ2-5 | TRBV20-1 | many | TGCAGTGCCGCGAGGGGGACCCAAGAGACCCAGTACTTC | CSAARGTQETQYF
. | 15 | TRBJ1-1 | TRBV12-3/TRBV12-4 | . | TGTGCCAGCAGTTTCGAGGGCTTGGGGAACACTGAAGCTTTCTTT | CASSFEGLGNTEAFF
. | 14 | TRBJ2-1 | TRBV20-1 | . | TGCAGTGCTAGCAGGGGTCCTCTCTACAATGAGCAGTTCTTC | CSASRGPLYNEQFF
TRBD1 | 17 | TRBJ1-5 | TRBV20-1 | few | TGCAGTGCTAGAACCGCAGGGGGCTTCAATAGCAATCAGCCCCAGCATTTT | CSARTAGGFNSNQPQHF
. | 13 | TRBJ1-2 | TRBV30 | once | TGTGCCTGGAAGCGGACAGCCCTGGGTGGCTACACCTTC | CAWKRTALGGYTF
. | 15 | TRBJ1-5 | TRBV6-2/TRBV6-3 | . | TGTGCCAGCAGTTACTTCAAGGGAAACAATCAGCCCCAGCATTTT | CASSYFKGNNQPQHF
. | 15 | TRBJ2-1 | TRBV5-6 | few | TGTGCCAGCAGCGCCGACTACCTCTCCTACAATGAGCAGTTCTTC | CASSADYLSYNEQFF
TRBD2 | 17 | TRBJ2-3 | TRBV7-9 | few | TGTGCCAGCAGCACCCAAGGGGCGGGGGGGAGTACAGATACGCAGTATTTT | CASSTQGAGGSTDTQYF
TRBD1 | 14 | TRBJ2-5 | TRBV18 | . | TGTGCCAGCTCACCATATGGGGACAGAGAGACCCAGTACTTC | CASSPYGDRETQYF
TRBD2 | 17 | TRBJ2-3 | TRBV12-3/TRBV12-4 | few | TGTGCCAGCAGTTTGCGATCGGCTAGCGGGTTGGCAGATACGCAGTATTTT | CASSLRSASGLADTQYF
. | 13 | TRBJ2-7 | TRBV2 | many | TGTGCCAGCAGTGGCGGAGCTGGCTACGAGCAGTACTTC | CASSGGAGYEQYF
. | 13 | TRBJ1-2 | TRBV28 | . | TGTGCCAGTCTCCCGGCCACCCCTGGTGGCTACACCTTC | CASLPATPGGYTF
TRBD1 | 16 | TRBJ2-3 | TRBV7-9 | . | TGTGCCAGCAGCCGATATGGGACAGGGTTCACAGATACGCAGTATTTT | CASSRYGTGFTDTQYF
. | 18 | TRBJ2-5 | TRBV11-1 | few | TGTGCCAGCAGCTTAGTTACCCAGACACGCCGGCGAGAAGAGACCCAGTACTTC | CASSLVTQTRRREETQYF